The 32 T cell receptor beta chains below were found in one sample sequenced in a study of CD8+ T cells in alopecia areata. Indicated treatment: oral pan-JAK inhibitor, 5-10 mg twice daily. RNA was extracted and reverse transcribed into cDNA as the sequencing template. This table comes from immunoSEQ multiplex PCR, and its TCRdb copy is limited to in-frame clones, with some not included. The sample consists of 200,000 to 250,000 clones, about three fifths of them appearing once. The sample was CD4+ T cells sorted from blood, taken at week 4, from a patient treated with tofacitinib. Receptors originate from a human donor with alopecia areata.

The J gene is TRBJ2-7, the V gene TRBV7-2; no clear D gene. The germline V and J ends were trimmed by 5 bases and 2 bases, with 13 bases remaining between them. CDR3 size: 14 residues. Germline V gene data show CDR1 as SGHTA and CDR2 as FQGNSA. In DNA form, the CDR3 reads TGTGCCAGCAGCCCCGGCTTAGGTCCCTACGAGCAGTACTTC. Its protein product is CASSPGLGPYEQYF.

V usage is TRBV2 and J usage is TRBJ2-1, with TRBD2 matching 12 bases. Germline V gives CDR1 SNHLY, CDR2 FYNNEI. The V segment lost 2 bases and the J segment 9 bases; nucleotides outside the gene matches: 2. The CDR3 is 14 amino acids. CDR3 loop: CASSELAGGSEQFF. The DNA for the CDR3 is TGTGCCAGCAGTGAACTAGCGGGGGGGAGTGAGCAGTTCTTC.

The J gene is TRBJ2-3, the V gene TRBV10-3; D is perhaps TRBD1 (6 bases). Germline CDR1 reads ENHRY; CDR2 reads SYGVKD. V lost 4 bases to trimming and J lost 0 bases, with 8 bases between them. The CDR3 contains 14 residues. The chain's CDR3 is CAISGTASTDTQYF. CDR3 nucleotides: TGTGCCATCAGTGGGACAGCTAGCACAGATACGCAGTATTTT.

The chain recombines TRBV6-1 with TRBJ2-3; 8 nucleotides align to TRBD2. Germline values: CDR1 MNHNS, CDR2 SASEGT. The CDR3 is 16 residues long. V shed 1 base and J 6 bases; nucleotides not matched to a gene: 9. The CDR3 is CASSEERRGGRDTQYF. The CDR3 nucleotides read TGTGCCAGCAGTGAAGAACGTCGGGGGGGCCGTGATACGCAGTATTTT.

The CDR3 protein is CASSRDNSPLHF. DNA for the CDR3: TGTGCCAGCAGCCGGGATAATTCACCCCTCCACTTT. This chain joins TRBV9 and TRBJ1-6; D gene uncertain. From germline, CDR1 is SGDLS and CDR2 YYNGEE. This CDR3 spans 12 amino acids. Trimming pared 4 bases from V and 5 bases from J, leaving 4 bases between.

CDR3 nucleotides: TGTGCCAGCTCACCAGACGTACGCTATGGCTACACCTTC. Translation: CASSPDVRYGYTF. V usage is TRBV18 and J usage is TRBJ1-2, with no clear D. The germline V gene encodes CDR1 KGHSH and CDR2 LQKENI. The V end lost 2 bases, the J end lost 4 bases, and 8 bases lay between the germline ends. CDR3 length: 13 residues.

CDR3 protein: CASSPEGGHWNNEQFF. In nucleotides, the CDR3 is TGCGCCAGCAGCCCCGAGGGAGGGCACTGGAACAATGAGCAGTTCTTC. The genes are TRBV5-1 and TRBJ2-1; 7 bases line up with TRBD2. J lost 5 bases, V lost 4 bases, and 12 bases had no gene match. This CDR3 contains 16 residues. The germline V gene has CDR1 SGHRS and CDR2 YFSETQ. The complete variable domain, with remaining parts taken from reference TRBV5-1 and TRBJ2-1, reads KAGVTQTPRYLIKTRGQQVTLSCSPISGHRSVSWYQQTPGQGLQFLFEYFSETQRNKGNFPGRFSGRQFSNSRSEMNVSTLELGDSALYLCASSPEGGHWNNEQFFGPGTRLTVL.

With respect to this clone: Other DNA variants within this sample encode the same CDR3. In DNA form, the CDR3 reads TGCAGCGTTGAATTGGGAGGGGAGACCCAGTACTTC. Its protein product is CSVELGGETQYF. The J gene is TRBJ2-5, the V gene TRBV29-1, with 7 positions matching TRBD2. There are 12 residues in the CDR3. Germline V gene lookup returns CDR1 SQVTM and CDR2 ANQGSEA. V shed 2 bases, J shed 5 bases, and the junction held 2 bases outside the gene matches.

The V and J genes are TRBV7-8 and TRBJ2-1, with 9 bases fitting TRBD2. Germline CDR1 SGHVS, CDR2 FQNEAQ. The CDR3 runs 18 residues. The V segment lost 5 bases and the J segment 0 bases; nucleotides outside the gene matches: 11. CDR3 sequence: CASSGGGARGRSYNEQFF. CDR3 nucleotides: TGTGCCAGCAGCGGCGGGGGGGCCCGAGGGCGCTCCTACAATGAGCAGTTCTTC.

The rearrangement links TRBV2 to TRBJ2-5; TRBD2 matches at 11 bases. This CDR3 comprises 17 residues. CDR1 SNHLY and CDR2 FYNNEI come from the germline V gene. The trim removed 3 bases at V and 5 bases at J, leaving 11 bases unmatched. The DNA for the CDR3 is TGTGCCAGCAGTGAGCCTTGGCTAGCGGGGGGAAAGGAGACCCAGTACTTC. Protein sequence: CASSEPWLAGGKETQYF.

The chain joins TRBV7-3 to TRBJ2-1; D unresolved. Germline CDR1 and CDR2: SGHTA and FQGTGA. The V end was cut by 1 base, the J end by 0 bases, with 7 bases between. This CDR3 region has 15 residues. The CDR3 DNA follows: TGTGCCAGCAGCTTAAGAGGAGACTCCTACAATGAGCAGTTCTTC. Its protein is CASSLRGDSYNEQFF.

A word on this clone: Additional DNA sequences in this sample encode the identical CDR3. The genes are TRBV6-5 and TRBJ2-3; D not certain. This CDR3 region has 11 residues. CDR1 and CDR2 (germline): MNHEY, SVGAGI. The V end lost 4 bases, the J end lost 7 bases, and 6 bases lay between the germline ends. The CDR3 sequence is CASSSANTQYF. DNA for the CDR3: TGTGCCAGCAGTTCTGCCAATACGCAGTATTTT.

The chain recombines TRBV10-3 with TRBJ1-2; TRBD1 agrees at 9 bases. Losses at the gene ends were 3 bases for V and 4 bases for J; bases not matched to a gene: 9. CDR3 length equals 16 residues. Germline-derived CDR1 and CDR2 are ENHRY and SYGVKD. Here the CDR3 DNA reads TGTGCCATCAGTGATCCCGGGACAGGGCAACTCTATGGCTACACCTTC. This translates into CAISDPGTGQLYGYTF.

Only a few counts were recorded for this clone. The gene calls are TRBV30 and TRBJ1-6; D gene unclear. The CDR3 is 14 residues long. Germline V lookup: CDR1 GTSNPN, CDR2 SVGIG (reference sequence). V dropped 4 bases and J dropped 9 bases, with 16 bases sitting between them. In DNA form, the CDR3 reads TGTGCCTGGAAGTGGGAACAGACGGCTTCACCCCTCCACTTT. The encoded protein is CAWKWEQTASPLHF.

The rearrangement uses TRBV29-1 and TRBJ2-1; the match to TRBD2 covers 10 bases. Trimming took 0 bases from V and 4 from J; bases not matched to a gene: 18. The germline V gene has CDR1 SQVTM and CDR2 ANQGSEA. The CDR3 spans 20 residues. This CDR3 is CSVEDPSISGGKPTYNEQFF. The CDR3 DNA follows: TGCAGCGTTGAAGATCCCAGTATTAGCGGGGGGAAACCTACTTACAATGAGCAGTTCTTC.

This CDR3 is CASSFASGGNEQFF. CDR3 in DNA: TGTGCCAGCAGCTTTGCTAGCGGGGGAAATGAGCAGTTCTTC. The chain has TRBV7-2 and TRBJ2-1; 10 nucleotides agree with TRBD2. V trimming: 3 bases; J trimming: 7 bases; junction bases outside the gene matches: 3. The germline CDR1 and CDR2 sequences are SGHTA and FQGNSA. The CDR3 sequence is 14 residues long.

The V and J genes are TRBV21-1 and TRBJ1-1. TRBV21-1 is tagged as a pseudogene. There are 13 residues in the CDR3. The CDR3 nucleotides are TGTGCCAGCAGCACCGACAAGGGCACTGAAGCTTTCTTT. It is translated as CASSTDKGTEAFF.

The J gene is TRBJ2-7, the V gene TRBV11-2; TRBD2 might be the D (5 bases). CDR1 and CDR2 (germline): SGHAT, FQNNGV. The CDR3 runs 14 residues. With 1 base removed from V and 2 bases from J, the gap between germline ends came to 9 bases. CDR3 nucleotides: TGTGCCAGCAGCTTAGGACTATCCCCCTACGAGCAGTACTTC. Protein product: CASSLGLSPYEQYF.

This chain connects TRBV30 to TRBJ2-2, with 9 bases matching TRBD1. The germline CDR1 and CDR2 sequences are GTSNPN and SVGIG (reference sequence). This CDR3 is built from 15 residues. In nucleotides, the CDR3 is TGTGCTAGCGGAGGGGACAGGGCGGGGACCGGGGAGCTGTTTTTT. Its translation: CASGGDRAGTGELFF.

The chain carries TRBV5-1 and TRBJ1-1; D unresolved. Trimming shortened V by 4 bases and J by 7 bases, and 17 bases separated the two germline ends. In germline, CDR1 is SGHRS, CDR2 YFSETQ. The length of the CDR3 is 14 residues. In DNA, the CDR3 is TGCGCCAGCAGCGCCGGGCCAAGGACCGATGAAGCTTTCTTT. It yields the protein CASSAGPRTDEAFF.

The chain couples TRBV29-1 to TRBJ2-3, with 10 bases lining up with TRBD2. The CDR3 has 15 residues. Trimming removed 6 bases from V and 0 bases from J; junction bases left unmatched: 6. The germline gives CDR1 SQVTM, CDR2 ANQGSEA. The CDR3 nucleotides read TGCAGCGTAGATACTAGCGGGGAGAGCACAGATACGCAGTATTTT. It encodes CSVDTSGESTDTQYF.

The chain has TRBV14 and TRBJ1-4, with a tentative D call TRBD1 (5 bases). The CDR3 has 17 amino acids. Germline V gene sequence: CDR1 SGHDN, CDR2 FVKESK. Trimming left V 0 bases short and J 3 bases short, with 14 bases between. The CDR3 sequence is CASSQDMTTASNEKLFF. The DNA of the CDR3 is TGTGCCAGCAGCCAAGATATGACGACAGCTTCTAATGAAAAACTGTTTTTT.

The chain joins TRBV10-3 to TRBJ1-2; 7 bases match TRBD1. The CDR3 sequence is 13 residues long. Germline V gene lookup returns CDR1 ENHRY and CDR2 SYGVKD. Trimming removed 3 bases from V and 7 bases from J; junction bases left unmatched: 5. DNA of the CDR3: TGTGCCATCAGTGAACAGGGGCGGAGTGGCTACACCTTC. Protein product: CAISEQGRSGYTF.

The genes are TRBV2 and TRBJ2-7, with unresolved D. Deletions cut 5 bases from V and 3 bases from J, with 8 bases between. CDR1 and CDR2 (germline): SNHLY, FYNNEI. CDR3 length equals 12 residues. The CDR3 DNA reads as TGTGCCAGCAGTTCAGAGAGCTACGAGCAGTACTTC. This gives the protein CASSSESYEQYF.

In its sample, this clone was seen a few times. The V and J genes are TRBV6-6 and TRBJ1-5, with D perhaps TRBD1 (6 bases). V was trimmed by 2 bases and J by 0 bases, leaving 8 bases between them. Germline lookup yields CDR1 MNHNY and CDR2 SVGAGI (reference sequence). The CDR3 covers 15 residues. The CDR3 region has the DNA TGTGCCAGCAGTTACGGGGGGGCTAGCAATCAGCCCCAGCATTTT. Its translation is CASSYGGASNQPQHF.

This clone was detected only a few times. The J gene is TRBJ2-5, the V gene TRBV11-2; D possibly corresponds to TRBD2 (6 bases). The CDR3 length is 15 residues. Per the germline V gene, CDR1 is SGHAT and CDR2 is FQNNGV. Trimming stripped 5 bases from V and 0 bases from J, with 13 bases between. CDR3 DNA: TGTGCCAGCAGCCCGGGACTTAAGTACCAAGAGACCCAGTACTTC. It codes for CASSPGLKYQETQYF.

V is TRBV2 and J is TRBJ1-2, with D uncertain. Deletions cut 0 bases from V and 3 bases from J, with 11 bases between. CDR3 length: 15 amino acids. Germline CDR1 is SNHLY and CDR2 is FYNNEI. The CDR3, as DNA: TGTGCCAGCAGTGAAGCCAGTTCTAGACACTATGGCTACACCTTC. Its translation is CASSEASSRHYGYTF. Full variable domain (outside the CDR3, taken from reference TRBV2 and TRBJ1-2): EPEVTQTPSHQVTQMGQEVILRCVPISNHLYFYWYRQILGQKVEFLVSFYNNEISEKSEIFDDQFSVERPDGSNFTLKIRSTKLEDSAMYFCASSEASSRHYGYTFGSGTRLTVV.

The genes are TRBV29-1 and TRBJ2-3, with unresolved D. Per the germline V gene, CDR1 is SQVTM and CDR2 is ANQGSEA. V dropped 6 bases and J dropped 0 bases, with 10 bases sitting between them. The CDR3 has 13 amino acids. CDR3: CSVRMGSTDTQYF. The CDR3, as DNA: TGCAGCGTCCGGATGGGGAGCACAGATACGCAGTATTTT.

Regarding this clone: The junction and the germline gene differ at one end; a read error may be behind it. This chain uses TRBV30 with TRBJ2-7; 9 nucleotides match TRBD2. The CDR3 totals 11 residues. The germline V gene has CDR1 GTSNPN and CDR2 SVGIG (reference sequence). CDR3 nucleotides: TGTGCCTGGAGTGTACAGCGGGGGGCGAACTTC. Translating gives CAWSVQRGANF.

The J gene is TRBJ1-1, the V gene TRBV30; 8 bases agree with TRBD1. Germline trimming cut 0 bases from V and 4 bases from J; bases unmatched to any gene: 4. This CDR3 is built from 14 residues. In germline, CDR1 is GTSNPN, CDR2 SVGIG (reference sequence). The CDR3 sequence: CAWSVLQGGTEAFF. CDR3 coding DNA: TGTGCCTGGAGTGTTCTACAGGGGGGCACTGAAGCTTTCTTT.

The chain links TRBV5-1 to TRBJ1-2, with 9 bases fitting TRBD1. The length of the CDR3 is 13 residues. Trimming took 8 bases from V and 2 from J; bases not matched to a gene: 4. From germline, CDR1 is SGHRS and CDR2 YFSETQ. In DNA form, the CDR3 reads TGCGCCAGTGGGACAGGGAGCAACTATGGCTACACCTTC. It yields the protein CASGTGSNYGYTF.

The chain's CDR3 is CASATGYNEKLFF. Here the CDR3 DNA reads TGTGCCAGTGCGACGGGGTACAATGAAAAACTGTTTTTT. The chain uses TRBV6-5 and TRBJ1-4; D ambiguous. Germline V gene data show CDR1 as MNHEY and CDR2 as SVGAGI. V lost 9 bases, J lost 5 bases, and 13 bases lay in between. CDR3 length: 13 residues.